These T cell receptor beta chains were read from a single sample in a study of graft-versus-host responses after intestinal transplantation. No antigen has been assigned to these receptors. Using immunoSEQ multiplex PCR, the repertoire was profiled, and TCRdb retains in-frame clones only, with some absent. The data show some 120,000 clones, around 94% seen once. Sequenced here: unstimulated CD4+ T cells sorted from spleen or lymph node cells, sampled before transplant. These receptors all stem from a human donor who was the organ donor for an intestinal transplant. Both conserved end residues are part of each CDR3. Fields, in order: D gene, clone size, J gene, V gene, CDR3 protein, CDR3 DNA. D genes are given only for firm matches. Only some rows state a clone size, as once, few, many or a class for expanded clones.

TRBD2,NA,TRBJ2-7,TRBV6-6,CASSRGTTEYYEQYF,TGTGCCAGCAGTAGAGGGACTACCGAATACTACGAGCAGTACTTC
NA,NA,TRBJ2-7,TRBV6-1,CASSELSSSYEQYF,TGTGCCAGCAGTGAACTCTCGTCTTCCTACGAGCAGTACTTC
NA,NA,TRBJ1-1,TRBV5-4,CASSSNGRNTEAFF,TGTGCCAGCAGCTCGAACGGACGGAACACTGAAGCTTTCTTT
NA,NA,TRBJ1-4,TRBV11-2,CASSSDSHPNEKLFF,TGTGCCAGCAGCTCGGACAGCCACCCTAATGAAAAACTGTTTTTT
NA,NA,TRBJ2-3,TRBV7-2,CASSVRGGDTQYF,TGTGCCAGCAGCGTCCGGGGCGGCGATACGCAGTATTTT
TRBD2,NA,TRBJ2-3,TRBV7-9,CASSLGPGEGDTQYF,TGTGCCAGCAGCTTAGGTCCGGGGGAGGGAGATACGCAGTATTTT
NA,once,TRBJ2-3,TRBV6-6,CASSYSGANTQYF,TGTGCCAGCAGTTACTCGGGGGCAAATACGCAGTATTTT
TRBD2,NA,TRBJ2-2,TRBV7-2,CASSFSGRSTGELFF,TGTGCCAGCAGTTTTAGCGGGAGAAGCACCGGGGAGCTGTTTTTT
NA,NA,TRBJ2-5,TRBV21-1,CASTRGTGEETQYF,TGTGCCAGCACCCGAGGGACAGGGGAAGAGACCCAGTACTTC
NA,NA,TRBJ1-2,TRBV19,CASSPGTSLRYYGYTF,TGTGCCAGTAGTCCCGGGACGTCCTTAAGGTACTATGGCTACACCTTC
TRBD1,NA,TRBJ2-7,TRBV19,CASSRSDRGPDF,TGTGCCAGTAGTCGAAGCGACAGGGGTCCTGACTTC
TRBD2,NA,TRBJ2-1,TRBV11-2,CASSLDNWREAYNEQFF,TGTGCCAGCAGCTTAGATAATTGGCGGGAGGCCTACAATGAGCAGTTCTTC
TRBD2,NA,TRBJ2-7,TRBV30,CAWSGTSGNRGEQYF,TGTGCCTGGAGTGGGACTAGCGGTAACCGTGGCGAGCAGTACTTC
TRBD2,NA,TRBJ2-2,TRBV7-8,CASKMTGTKNTGELFF,TGTGCCAGCAAGATGACCGGGACTAAAAACACCGGGGAGCTGTTTTTT
NA,NA,TRBJ2-7,TRBV15,CATSYTRTSVYEQYF,TGTGCCACCAGCTACACACGCACCTCGGTCTACGAGCAGTACTTC